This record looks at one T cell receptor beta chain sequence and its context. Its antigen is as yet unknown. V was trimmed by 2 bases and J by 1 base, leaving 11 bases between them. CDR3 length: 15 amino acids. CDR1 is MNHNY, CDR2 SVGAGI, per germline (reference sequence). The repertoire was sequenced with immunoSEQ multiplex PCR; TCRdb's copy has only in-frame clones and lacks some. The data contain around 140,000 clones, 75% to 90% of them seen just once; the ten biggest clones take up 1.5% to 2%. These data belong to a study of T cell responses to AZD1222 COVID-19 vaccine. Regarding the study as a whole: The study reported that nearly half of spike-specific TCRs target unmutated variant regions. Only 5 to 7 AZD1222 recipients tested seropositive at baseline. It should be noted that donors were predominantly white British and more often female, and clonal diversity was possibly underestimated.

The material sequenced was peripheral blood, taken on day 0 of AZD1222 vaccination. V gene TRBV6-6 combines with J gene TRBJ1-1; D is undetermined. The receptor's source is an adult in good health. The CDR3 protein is CASSYEGIGNTEAFF. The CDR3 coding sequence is TGTGCCAGCAGTTACGAGGGCATCGGGAACACTGAAGCTTTCTTT.